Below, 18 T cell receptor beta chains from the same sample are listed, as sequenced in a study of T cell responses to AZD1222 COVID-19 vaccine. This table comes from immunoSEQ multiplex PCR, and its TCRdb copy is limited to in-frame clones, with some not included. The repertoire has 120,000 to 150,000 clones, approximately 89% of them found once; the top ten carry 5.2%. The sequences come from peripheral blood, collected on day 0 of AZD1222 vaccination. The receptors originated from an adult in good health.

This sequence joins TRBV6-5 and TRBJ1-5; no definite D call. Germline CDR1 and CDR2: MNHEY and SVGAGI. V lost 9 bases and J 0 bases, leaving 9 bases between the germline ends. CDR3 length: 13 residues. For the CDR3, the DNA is TGTGCCAGTGAGATATATAGCAATCAGCCCCAGCATTTT. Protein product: CASEIYSNQPQHF.

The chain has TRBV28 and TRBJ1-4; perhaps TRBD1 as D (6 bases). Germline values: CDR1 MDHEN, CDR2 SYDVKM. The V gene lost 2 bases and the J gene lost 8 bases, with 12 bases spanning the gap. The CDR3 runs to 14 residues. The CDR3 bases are TGTGCCAGCAGTTTAATCCAGGGGAGGGAAAAACTGTTTTTT. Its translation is CASSLIQGREKLFF.

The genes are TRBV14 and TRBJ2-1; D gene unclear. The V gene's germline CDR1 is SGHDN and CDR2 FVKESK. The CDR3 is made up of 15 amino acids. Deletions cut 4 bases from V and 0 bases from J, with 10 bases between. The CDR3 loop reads CASSRLESSYNEQFF. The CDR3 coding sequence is TGTGCCAGCAGCCGTCTCGAGAGCTCCTACAATGAGCAGTTCTTC.

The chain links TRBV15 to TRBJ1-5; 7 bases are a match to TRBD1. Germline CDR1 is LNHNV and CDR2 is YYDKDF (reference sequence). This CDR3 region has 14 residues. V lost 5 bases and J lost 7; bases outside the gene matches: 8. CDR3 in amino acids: CATSGMKGAQPQHF. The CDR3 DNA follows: TGTGCCACCAGCGGCATGAAGGGGGCCCAGCCCCAGCATTTT.

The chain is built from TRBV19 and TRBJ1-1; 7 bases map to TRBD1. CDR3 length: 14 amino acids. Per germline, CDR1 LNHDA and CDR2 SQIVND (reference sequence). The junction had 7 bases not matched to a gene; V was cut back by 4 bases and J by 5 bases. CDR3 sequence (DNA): TGTGCCAGTAGTAGAGACAGGGATGGAACTGAAGCTTTCTTT. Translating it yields CASSRDRDGTEAFF.

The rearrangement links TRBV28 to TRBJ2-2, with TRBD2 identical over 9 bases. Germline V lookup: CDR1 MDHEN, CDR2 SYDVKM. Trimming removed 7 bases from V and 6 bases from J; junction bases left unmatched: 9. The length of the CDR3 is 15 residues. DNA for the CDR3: TGTGCCAGCACCACCCGCGGGAGGGCCCCCGGGGAGCTGTTTTTT. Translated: CASTTRGRAPGELFF. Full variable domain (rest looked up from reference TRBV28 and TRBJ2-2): DVKVTQSSRYLVKRTGEKVFLECVQDMDHENMFWYRQDPGLGLRLIYFSYDVKMKEKGDIPEGYSVSREKKERFSLILESASTNQTSMYLCASTTRGRAPGELFFGEGSRLTVL.

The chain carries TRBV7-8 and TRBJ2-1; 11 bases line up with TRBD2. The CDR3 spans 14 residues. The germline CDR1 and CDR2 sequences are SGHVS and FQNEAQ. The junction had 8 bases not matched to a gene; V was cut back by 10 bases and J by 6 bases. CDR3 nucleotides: TGTGCCACAAGTGAGGGACTAGCGGTCAATGAGCAGTTCTTC. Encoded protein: CATSEGLAVNEQFF. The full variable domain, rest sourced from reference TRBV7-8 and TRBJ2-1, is GAGVSQSPRYKVAKRGQDVALRCDPISGHVSLFWYQQALGQGPEFLTYFQNEAQLDKSGLPSDRFFAERPEGSVSTLKIQRTQQEDSAVYLCATSEGLAVNEQFFGPGTRLTVL.

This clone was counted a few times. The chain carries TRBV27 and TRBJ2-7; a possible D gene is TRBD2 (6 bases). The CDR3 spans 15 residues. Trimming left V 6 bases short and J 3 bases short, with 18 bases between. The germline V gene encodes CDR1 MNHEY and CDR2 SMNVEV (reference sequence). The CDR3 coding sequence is TGTGCCAGCAGGGTTTCGGGAGACCCCATCTACGAGCAGTACTTC. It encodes CASRVSGDPIYEQYF.

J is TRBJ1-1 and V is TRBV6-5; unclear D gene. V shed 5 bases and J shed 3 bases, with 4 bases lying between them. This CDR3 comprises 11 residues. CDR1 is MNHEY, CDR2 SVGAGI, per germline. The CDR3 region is CASSRDTEAFF. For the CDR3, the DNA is TGTGCCAGCAGTAGAGACACTGAAGCTTTCTTT.

DNA for the CDR3: TGTGCCAGCAGCCCCCGGGCCCCTGGGGCTAATGAAAAACTGTTTTTT. It translates to CASSPRAPGANEKLFF. The chain is built from TRBV3-1 (or the pseudogene TRBV3-2) and TRBJ1-4; D is undetermined. With 4 bases removed from V and 3 bases from J, the gap between germline ends came to 15 bases. CDR3 size: 16 residues. The V gene's germline CDR1 is LGHDT and CDR2 YNNKEL (reference sequence).

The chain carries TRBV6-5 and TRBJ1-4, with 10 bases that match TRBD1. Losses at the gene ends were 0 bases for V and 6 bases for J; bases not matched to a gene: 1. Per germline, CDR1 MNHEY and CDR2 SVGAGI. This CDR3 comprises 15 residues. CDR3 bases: TGTGCCAGCAGTTACTCGGGGACAGGGGATGAAAAACTGTTTTTT. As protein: CASSYSGTGDEKLFF.

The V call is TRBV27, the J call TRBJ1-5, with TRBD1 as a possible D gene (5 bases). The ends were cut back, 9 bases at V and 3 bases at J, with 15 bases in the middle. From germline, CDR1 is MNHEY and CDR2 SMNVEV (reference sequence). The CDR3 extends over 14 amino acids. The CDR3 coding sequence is TGTGCCAGTTCGGACATTTACCCCAATCAGCCCCAGCATTTT. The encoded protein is CASSDIYPNQPQHF.

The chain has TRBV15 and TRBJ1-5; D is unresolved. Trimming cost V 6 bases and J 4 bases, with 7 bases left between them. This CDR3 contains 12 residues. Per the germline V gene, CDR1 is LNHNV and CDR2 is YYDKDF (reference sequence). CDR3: CATSTENQPQHF. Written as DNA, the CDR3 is TGTGCCACCAGTACGGAGAATCAGCCCCAGCATTTT.

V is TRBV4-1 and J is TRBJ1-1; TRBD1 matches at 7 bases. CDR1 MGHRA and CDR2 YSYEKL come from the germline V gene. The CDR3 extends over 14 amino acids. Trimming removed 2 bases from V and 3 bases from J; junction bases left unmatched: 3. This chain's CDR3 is CASSQPGQYTEAFF. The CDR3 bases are TGCGCCAGCAGCCAACCGGGACAGTACACTGAAGCTTTCTTT.

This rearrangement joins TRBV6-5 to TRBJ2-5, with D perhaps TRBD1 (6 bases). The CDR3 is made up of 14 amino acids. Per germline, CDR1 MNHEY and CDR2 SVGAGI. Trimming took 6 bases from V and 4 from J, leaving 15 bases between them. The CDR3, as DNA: TGTGCCAGCAGCCTAGGAGCAGGGGTAGAGACCCAGTACTTC. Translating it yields CASSLGAGVETQYF.

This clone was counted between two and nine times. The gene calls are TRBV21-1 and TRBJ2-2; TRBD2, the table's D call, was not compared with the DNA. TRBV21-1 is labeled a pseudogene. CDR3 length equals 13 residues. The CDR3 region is CASSKGSTGELFF. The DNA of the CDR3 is TGTGCCAGCAGCAAGGGGAGCACCGGGGAGCTGTTTTTT.

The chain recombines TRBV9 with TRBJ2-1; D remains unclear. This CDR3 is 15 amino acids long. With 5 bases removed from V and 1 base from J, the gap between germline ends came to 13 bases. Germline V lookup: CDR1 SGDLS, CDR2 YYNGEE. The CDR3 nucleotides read TGTGCCAGCAGTGTCACTGGGTATTCCTACAATGAGCAGTTCTTC. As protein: CASSVTGYSYNEQFF.

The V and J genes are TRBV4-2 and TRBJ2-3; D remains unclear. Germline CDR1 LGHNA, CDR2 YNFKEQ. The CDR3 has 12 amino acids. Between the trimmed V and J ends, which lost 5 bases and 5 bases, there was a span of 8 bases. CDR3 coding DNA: TGTGCCAGCAGCTTTTCGGTAGATACGCAGTATTTT. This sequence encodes CASSFSVDTQYF.